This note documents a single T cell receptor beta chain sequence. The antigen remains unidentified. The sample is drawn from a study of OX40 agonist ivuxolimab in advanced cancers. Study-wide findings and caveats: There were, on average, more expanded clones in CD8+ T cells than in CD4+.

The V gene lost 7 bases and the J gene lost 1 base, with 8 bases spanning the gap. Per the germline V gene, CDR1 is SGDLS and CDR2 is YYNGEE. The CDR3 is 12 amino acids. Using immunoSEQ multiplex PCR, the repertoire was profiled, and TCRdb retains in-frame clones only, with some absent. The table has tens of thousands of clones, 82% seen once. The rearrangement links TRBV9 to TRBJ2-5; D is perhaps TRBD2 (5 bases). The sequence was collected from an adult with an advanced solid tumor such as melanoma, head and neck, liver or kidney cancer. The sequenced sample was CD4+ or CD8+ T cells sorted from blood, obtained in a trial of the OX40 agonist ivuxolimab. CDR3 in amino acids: CASFEGQETQYF. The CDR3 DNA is TGTGCCAGCTTCGAGGGCCAAGAGACCCAGTACTTC.